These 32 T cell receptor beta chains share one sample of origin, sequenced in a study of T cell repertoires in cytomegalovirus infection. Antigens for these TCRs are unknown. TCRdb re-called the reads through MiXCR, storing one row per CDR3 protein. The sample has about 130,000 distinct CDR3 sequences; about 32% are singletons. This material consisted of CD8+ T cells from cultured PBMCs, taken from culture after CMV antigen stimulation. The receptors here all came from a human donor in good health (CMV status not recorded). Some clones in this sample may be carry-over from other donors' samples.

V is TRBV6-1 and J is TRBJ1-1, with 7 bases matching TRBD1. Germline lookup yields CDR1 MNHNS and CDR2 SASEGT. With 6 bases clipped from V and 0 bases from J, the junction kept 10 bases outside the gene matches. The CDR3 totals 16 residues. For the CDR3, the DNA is TGTGCCAGCAGAGCCCGACAGGGACGGATGAACACTGAAGCTTTCTTT. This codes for CASRARQGRMNTEAFF.

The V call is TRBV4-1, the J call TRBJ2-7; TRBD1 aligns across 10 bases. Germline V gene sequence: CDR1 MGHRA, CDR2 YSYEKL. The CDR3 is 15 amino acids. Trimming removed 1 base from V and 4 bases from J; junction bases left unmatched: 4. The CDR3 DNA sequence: TGCGCCAGCAGCCAAGGCCCGGGACAGGGGTACGAGCAGTACTTC. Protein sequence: CASSQGPGQGYEQYF.

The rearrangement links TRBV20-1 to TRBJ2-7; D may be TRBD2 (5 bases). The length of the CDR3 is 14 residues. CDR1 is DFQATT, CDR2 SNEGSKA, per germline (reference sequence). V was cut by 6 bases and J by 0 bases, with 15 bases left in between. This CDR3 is CSAPERRLSYEQYF. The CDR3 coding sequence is TGCAGTGCCCCTGAGCGGAGGCTCTCCTACGAGCAGTACTTC.

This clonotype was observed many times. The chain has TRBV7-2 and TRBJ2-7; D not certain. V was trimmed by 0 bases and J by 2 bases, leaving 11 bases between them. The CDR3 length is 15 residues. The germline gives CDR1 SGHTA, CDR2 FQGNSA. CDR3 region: CASSLAATLPYEQYF. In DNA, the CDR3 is TGTGCCAGCAGCTTAGCAGCTACCCTACCCTACGAGCAGTACTTC.

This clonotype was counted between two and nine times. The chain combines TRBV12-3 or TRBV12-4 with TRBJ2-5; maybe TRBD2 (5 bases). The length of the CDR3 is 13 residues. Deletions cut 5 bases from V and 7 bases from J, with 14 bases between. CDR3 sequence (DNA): TGTGCCAGCAGTCCACTAGTTTCGGTGACCCAGTACTTC. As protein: CASSPLVSVTQYF.

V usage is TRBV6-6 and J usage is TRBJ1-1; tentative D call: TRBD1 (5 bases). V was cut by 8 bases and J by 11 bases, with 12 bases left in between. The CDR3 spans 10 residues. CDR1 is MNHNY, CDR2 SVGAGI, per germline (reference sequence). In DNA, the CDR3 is TGTGCCAGCTGGGGAGGGACGGCTTTCTTT. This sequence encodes CASWGGTAFF.

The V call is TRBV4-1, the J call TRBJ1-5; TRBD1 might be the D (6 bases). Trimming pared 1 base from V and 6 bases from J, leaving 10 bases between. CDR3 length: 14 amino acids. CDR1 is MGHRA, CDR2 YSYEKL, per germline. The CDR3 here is CASSQGQVPQPQHF. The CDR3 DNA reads TGCGCCAGCAGCCAAGGACAGGTCCCTCAGCCCCAGCATTTT.

The CDR3 sequence is CASSPMTGTYNEQFF. CDR3 coding DNA: TGTGCCAGCAGTCCGATGACAGGGACGTACAATGAGCAGTTCTTC. The rearrangement uses TRBV12-3 or TRBV12-4 and TRBJ2-1; 7 positions match TRBD1. J lost 4 bases, V lost 5 bases, and 8 bases had no gene match. CDR3 size: 15 residues.

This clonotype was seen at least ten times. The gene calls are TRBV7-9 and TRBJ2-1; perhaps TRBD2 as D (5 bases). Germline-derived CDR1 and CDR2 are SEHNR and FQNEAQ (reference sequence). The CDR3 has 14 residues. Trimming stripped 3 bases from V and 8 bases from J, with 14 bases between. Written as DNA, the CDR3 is TGTGCCAGCAGCTTCTCATCGGTGCGGGATGAGCAGTTCTTC. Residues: CASSFSSVRDEQFF.

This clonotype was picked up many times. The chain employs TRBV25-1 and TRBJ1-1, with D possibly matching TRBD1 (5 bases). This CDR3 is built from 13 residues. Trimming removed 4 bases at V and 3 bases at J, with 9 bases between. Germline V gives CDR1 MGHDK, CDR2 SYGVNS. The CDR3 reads CASSGGDYTEAFF. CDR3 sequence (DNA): TGTGCCAGCAGTGGGGGGGACTACACTGAAGCTTTCTTT.

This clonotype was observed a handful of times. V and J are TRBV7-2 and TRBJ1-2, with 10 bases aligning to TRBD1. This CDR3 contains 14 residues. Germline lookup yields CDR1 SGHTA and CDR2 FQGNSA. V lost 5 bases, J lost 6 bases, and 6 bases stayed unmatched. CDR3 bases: TGTGCCAGCAGCATGGGACAGGGGAACCATGGCTACACCTTC. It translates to CASSMGQGNHGYTF.

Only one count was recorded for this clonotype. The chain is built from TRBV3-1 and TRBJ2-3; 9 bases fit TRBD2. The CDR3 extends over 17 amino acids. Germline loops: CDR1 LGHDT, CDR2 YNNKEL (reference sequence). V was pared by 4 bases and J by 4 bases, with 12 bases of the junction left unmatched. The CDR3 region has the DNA TGTGCCAGCAGCCTAAGATCGGTAGCGGGGGACGCAGATACGCAGTATTTT. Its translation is CASSLRSVAGDADTQYF.

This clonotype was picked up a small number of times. CDR3 in DNA: TGTGCCAGCAGTTTCCTAGCGGAACCTAATGAAAAACTGTTTTTT. The encoded protein is CASSFLAEPNEKLFF. V gene TRBV28 combines with J gene TRBJ1-4; D is undetermined. V was cut by 3 bases and J by 3 bases, with 11 bases left in between. The germline CDR1 and CDR2 sequences are MDHEN and SYDVKM. The CDR3 loop spans 15 amino acids. The complete variable domain, with remaining parts taken from reference TRBV28 and TRBJ1-4, reads DVKVTQSSRYLVKRTGEKVFLECVQDMDHENMFWYRQDPGLGLRLIYFSYDVKMKEKGDIPEGYSVSREKKERFSLILESASTNQTSMYLCASSFLAEPNEKLFFGSGTQLSVL.

The CDR3 DNA is TGTGCCAGCAGCTTGGCTAGCGGGGGGGACCATGAGCAGTTCTTC. Amino acid sequence: CASSLASGGDHEQFF. This chain links TRBV13 with TRBJ2-1; 12 bases match TRBD2. J lost 8 bases, V lost 3 bases, and 5 bases had no gene match. The CDR3 extends over 15 amino acids. Germline loops: CDR1 PRHDT, CDR2 FYEKMQ (reference sequence).

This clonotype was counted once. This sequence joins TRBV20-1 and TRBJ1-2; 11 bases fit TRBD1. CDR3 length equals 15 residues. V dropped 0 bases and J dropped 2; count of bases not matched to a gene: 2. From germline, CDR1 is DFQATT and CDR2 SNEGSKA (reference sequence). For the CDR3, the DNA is TGCAGTGCTAGAGATTGGACAGGGGGCAACTATGGCTACACCTTC. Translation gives CSARDWTGGNYGYTF.

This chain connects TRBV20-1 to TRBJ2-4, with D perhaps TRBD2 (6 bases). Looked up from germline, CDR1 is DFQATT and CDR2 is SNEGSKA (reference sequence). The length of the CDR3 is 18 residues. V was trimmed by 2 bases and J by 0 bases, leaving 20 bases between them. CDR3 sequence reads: CSARPPSFPGVAKNIQYF. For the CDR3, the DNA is TGCAGTGCTAGACCGCCCTCCTTCCCGGGGGTAGCCAAAAACATTCAGTACTTC.

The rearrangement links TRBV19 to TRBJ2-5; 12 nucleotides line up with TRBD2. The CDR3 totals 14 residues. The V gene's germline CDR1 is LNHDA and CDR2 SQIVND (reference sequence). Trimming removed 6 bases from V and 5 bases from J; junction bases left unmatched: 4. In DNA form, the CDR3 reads TGTGCCAGTAGCCGGGGGACTAGCGGGGAGACCCAGTACTTC. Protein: CASSRGTSGETQYF.

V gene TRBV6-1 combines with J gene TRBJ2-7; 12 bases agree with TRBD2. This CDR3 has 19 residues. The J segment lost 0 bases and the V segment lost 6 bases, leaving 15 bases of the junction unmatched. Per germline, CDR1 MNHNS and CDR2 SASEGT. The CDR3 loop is CASSNPLLAGGKTSYEQYF. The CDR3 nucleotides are TGTGCCAGCAGCAACCCGCTACTAGCGGGAGGAAAAACCTCCTACGAGCAGTACTTC.

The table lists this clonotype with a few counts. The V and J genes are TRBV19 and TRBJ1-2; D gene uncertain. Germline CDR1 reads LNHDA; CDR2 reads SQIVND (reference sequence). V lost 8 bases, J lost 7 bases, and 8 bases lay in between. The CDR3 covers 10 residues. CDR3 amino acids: CASFEFGYTF. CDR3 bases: TGTGCCAGTTTTGAGTTTGGCTACACCTTC.

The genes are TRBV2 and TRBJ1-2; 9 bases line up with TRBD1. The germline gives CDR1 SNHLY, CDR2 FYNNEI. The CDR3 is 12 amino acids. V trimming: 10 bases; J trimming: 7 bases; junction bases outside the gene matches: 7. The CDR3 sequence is CATTGQGIGYTF. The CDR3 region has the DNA TGTGCCACCACCGGACAGGGGATTGGCTACACCTTC. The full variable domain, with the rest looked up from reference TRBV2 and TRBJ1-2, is EPEVTQTPSHQVTQMGQEVILRCVPISNHLYFYWYRQILGQKVEFLVSFYNNEISEKSEIFDDQFSVERPDGSNFTLKIRSTKLEDSAMYFCATTGQGIGYTFGSGTRLTVV.

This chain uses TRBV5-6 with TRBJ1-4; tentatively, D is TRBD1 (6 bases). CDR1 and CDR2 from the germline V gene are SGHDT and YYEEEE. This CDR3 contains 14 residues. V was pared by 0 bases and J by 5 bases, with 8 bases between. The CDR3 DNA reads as TGTGCCAGCAGCTTGGATACAGGGAATGAAAAACTGTTTTTT. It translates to CASSLDTGNEKLFF. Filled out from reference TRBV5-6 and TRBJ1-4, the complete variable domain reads DAGVTQSPTHLIKTRGQQVTLRCSPKSGHDTVSWYQQALGQGPQFIFQYYEEEERQRGNFPDRFSGHQFPNYSSELNVNALLLGDSALYLCASSLDTGNEKLFFGSGTQLSVL.

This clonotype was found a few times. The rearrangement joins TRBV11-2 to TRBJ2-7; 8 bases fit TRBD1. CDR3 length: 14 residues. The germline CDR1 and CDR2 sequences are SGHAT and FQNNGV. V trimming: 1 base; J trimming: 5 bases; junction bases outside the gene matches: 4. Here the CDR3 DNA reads TGTGCCAGCAGCTTAGGGCAGGGGGCCCACGAGCAGTACTTC. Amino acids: CASSLGQGAHEQYF.

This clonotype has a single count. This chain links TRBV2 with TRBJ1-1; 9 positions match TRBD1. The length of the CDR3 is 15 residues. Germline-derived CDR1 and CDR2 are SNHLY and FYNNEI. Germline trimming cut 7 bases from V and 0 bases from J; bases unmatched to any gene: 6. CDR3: CASNDGTGMNTEAFF. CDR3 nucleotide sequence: TGTGCCAGCAATGATGGGACAGGGATGAACACTGAAGCTTTCTTT.

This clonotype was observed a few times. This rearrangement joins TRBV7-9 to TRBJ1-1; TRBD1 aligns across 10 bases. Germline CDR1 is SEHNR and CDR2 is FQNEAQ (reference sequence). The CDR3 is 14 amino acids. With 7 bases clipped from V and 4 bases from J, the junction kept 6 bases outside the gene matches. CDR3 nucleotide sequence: TGTGCCAGCACAGGGACAGGGGATTCCACTGAAGCTTTCTTT. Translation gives CASTGTGDSTEAFF.

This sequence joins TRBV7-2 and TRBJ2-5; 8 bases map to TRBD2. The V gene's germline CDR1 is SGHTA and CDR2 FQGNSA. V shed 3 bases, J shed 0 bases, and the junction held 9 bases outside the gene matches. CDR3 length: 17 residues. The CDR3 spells CASSFPLGAGDQETQYF. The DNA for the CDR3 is TGTGCCAGCAGCTTCCCATTGGGAGCGGGGGACCAAGAGACCCAGTACTTC.

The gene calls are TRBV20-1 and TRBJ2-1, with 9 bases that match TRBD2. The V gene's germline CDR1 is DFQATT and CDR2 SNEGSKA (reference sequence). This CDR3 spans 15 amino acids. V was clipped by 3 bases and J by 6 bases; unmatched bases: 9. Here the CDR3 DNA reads TGCAGTGCTAGGGCCGGGACTAGCTTTTCCAATGAGCAGTTCTTC. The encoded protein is CSARAGTSFSNEQFF.

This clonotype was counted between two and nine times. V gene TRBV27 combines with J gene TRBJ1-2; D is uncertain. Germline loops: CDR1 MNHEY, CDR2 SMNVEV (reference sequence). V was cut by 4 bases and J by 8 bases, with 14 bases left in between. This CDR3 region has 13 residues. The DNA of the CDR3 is TGTGCCAGCAGTTCGGGTTCGCGAGAGGGCTACACCTTC. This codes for CASSSGSREGYTF.

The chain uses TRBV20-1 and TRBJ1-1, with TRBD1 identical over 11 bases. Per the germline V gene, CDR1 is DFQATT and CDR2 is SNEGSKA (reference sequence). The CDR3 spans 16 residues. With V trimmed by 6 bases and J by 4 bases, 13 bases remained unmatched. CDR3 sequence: CSAIGWTGGTGTEAFF. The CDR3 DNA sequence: TGCAGTGCCATAGGGTGGACAGGGGGCACGGGCACTGAAGCTTTCTTT.

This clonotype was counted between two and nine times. CDR3 DNA: TGCAGTGCTAGAAAGGGACTCAACTCCTACAATGAGCAGTTCTTC. It yields the protein CSARKGLNSYNEQFF. The rearrangement joins TRBV20-1 to TRBJ2-1; TRBD2 might be the D (6 bases). The germline CDR1 and CDR2 sequences are DFQATT and SNEGSKA (reference sequence). Between the trimmed V and J ends, which lost 2 bases and 0 bases, there was a span of 11 bases. The length of the CDR3 is 15 residues.

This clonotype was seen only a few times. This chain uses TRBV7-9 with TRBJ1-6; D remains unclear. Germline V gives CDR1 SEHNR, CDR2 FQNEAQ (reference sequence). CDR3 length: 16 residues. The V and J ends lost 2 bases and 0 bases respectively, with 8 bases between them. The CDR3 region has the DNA TGTGCCAGCAGCTTAAGTCCGAGCTCCTATAATTCACCCCTCCACTTT. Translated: CASSLSPSSYNSPLHF.

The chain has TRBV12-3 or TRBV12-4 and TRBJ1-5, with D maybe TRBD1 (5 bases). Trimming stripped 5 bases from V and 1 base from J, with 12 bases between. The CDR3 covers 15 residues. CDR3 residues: CASSRQGMSNQPQHF. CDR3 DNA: TGTGCCAGCAGTAGGCAGGGTATGAGCAATCAGCCCCAGCATTTT.

DNA of the CDR3: TGTGCCAGCAGCTTAGTAGGGGGCGCCTACGAGCAGTACTTC. This codes for CASSLVGGAYEQYF. J is TRBJ2-7 and V is TRBV7-9; 7 nucleotides line up with TRBD1. Per the germline V gene, CDR1 is SEHNR and CDR2 is FQNEAQ (reference sequence). The CDR3 is 14 residues long. V shed 1 base, J shed 2 bases, and the junction held 2 bases outside the gene matches.